The 10 T cell receptor beta chains presented below share a single source sample, sequenced in a study of technical replicates of blood from several donors. Generated by immunoSEQ multiplex PCR, the TCRdb table keeps only in-frame clones and is missing some. The sample has fewer than 45,000 clones, roughly 96% seen once. The sequencing input was T cells isolated from PBMCs. These receptors all stem from a human donor in good health.

J is TRBJ2-7 and V is TRBV10-3, with 11 bases lining up with TRBD1. V shed 7 bases and J 2 bases; nucleotides not matched to a gene: 4. CDR3 length: 14 residues. Germline assignment: CDR1 ENHRY and CDR2 SYGVKD. The CDR3 is CAINPGQGAYEQYF. The CDR3 DNA is TGTGCCATCAATCCGGGACAGGGGGCCTACGAGCAGTACTTC.

This clone has only one observation. This chain joins TRBV5-4 and TRBJ1-2; D not resolved. Trimming stripped 2 bases from V and 5 bases from J, with 13 bases between. From germline, CDR1 is SGHNT and CDR2 YYREEE (reference sequence). The CDR3 is 14 amino acids. The chain's CDR3 is CASSLVDFPYGYTF. In DNA, the CDR3 is TGTGCCAGCAGCTTAGTGGACTTTCCTTATGGCTACACCTTC.

This chain uses TRBV29-1 with TRBJ1-2, with 7 positions matching TRBD1. Per the germline V gene, CDR1 is SQVTM and CDR2 is ANQGSEA. V lost 6 bases to trimming and J lost 8 bases; unmatched junction nucleotides: 6. The CDR3 sequence is 11 residues long. CDR3 sequence (DNA): TGCAGCGTGCGGACAGGTCAAGGCTACACCTTC. Amino acids: CSVRTGQGYTF.

The chain uses TRBV29-1 and TRBJ1-1, with D possibly matching TRBD1 (6 bases). CDR1 SQVTM and CDR2 ANQGSEA come from the germline V gene. The CDR3 is made up of 14 amino acids. Trimming took off 5 bases at V and 1 base at J, with 14 bases between the two ends. CDR3 region: CSVLLGQTNTEAFF. The CDR3 DNA sequence: TGCAGCGTTTTGTTAGGACAGACGAACACTGAAGCTTTCTTT.

This sequence joins TRBV2 and TRBJ2-2; no reliable D call. This CDR3 spans 14 amino acids. Germline-derived CDR1 and CDR2 are SNHLY and FYNNEI. V shed 1 base and J shed 5 bases, with 8 bases lying between them. The CDR3 loop is CASSEEAPTGELFF. The CDR3 bases are TGTGCCAGCAGTGAAGAAGCGCCGACCGGGGAGCTGTTTTTT.

The table lists this clone with a few counts. The V gene is TRBV12-5, the J gene TRBJ1-1, with 8 bases aligning to TRBD1. This CDR3 region has 18 residues. The ends lost 0 bases at V and 4 bases at J; junction bases unmatched: 13. CDR1 is LGHNT and CDR2 is FRNRAP in the germline V gene. CDR3 sequence: CASGLVRIIGQGITEAFF. The CDR3 DNA follows: TGTGCTAGTGGTTTGGTAAGGATTATCGGACAGGGAATCACTGAAGCTTTCTTT. Supplemented by reference TRBV12-5 and TRBJ1-1, the full variable domain reads DARVTQTPRHKVTEMGQEVTMRCQPILGHNTVFWYRQTMMQGLELLAYFRNRAPLDDSGMPKDRFSAEMPDATLATLKIQPSEPRDSAVYFCASGLVRIIGQGITEAFFGQGTRLTVV.

V and J are TRBV18 and TRBJ2-7, with no clear D. This CDR3 is 17 amino acids long. Germline V gene sequence: CDR1 KGHSH, CDR2 LQKENI. Trimming pared 2 bases from V and 2 bases from J, leaving 19 bases between. As DNA, the CDR3 is TGTGCCAGCTCACCAGTCGTAGTGGTTCACAGAGCCTACGAGCAGTACTTC. It codes for CASSPVVVVHRAYEQYF.

For the CDR3, the DNA is TGTGCCAGCAGCGCCGGCCCTGGGACTAGCGGGAGGAACGAGCAGTACTTC. It encodes CASSAGPGTSGRNEQYF. J is TRBJ2-7 and V is TRBV7-9, with TRBD2 matching 15 bases. The V gene end was trimmed by 5 bases and the J gene end by 5 bases; junction bases not matched to a gene: 10. The CDR3 is 17 residues long. Germline assignment: CDR1 SEHNR and CDR2 FQNEAQ (reference sequence).

This chain links TRBV5-8 with TRBJ2-7, with D possibly TRBD2 on 6 matching bases. V shed 3 bases and J shed 2 bases, with 9 bases lying between them. The germline gives CDR1 SGHTS, CDR2 YDEGEE. The CDR3 consists of 13 residues. Here the CDR3 reads CASSSRGTYEQYF. The CDR3 coding sequence is TGTGCCAGCAGCTCCCGGGGGACCTACGAGCAGTACTTC.

V is TRBV6-6 and J is TRBJ1-2, with D unclear. CDR3 size: 13 residues. Germline V gene lookup returns CDR1 MNHNY and CDR2 SVGAGI (reference sequence). V gave up 6 bases and J gave up 8 bases, with 16 bases separating them. The CDR3 region is CASSPTLFRGYTF. In DNA, the CDR3 is TGTGCCAGCAGCCCTACGTTGTTTCGAGGCTACACCTTC.